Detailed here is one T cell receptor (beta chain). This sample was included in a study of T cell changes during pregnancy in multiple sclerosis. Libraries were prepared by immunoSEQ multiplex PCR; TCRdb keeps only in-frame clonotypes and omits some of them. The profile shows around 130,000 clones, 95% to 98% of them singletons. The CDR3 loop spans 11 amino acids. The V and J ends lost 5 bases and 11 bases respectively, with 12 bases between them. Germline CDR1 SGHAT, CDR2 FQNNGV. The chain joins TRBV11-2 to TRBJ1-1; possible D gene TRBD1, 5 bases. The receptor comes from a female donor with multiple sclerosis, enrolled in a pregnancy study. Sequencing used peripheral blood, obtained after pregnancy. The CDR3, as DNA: TGTGCCAGCAGCCAGGGCGACTGGGCTTTCTTT. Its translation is CASSQGDWAFF.